This T cell receptor beta chain was sequenced during a study of T cell changes during pregnancy in multiple sclerosis. Here immunoSEQ multiplex PCR was the method, and the copy in TCRdb shows in-frame clones only, minus some. The data hold almost 65,000 clones, with about 92% observed a single time. This CDR3 has 10 residues. From germline, CDR1 is MNHNS and CDR2 SASEGT. V was clipped by 8 bases and J by 8 bases, with 7 bases between them. This clonotype originated in a female donor with multiple sclerosis, enrolled in a pregnancy study. The V and J genes are TRBV6-1 and TRBJ2-1, with a weak D call TRBD2 (5 bases). Here the sequenced sample was peripheral blood, taken in the first trimester of pregnancy. As DNA, the CDR3 is TGTGCCAGCGCGGGTCATGAGCAGTTCTTC. Its translation: CASAGHEQFF.